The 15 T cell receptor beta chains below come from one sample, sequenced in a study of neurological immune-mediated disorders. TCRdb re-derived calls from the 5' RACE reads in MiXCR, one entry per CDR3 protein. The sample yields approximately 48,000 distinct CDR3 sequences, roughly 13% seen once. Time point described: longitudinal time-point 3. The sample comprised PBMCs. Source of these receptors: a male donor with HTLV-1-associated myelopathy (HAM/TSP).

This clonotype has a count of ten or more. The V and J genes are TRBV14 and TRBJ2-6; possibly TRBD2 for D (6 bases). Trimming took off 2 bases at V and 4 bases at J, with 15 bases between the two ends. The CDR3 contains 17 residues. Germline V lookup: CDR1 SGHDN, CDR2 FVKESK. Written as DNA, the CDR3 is TGTGCCAGCAGCCAACTTTCGGCGGGGATAGGGGCCAACGTCCTGACTTTC. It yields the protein CASSQLSAGIGANVLTF.

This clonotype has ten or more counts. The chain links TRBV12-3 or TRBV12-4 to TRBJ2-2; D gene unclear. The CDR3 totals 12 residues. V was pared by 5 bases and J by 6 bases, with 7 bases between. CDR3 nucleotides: TGTGCCAGCAGTATCGAGGCCGGGGAGCTGTTTTTT. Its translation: CASSIEAGELFF.

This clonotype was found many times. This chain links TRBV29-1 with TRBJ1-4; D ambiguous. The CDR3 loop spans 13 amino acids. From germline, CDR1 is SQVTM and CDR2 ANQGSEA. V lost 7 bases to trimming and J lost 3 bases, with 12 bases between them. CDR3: CSAKRASNEKLFF. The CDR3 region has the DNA TGCAGCGCCAAACGGGCTTCTAATGAAAAACTGTTTTTT.

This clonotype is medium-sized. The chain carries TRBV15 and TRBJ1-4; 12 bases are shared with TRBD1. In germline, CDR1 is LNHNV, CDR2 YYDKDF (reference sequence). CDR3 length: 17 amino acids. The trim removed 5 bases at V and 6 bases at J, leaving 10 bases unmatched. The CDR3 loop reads CATSGEGTGGVYEKLFF. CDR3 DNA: TGTGCCACCAGCGGCGAAGGGACAGGGGGCGTTTATGAAAAACTGTTTTTT.

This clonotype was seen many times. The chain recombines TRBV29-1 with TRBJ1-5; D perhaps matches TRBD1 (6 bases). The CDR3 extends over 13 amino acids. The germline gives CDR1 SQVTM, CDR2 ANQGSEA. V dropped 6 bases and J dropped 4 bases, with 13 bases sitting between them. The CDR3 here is CSVSNQGNQPQHF. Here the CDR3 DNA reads TGCAGCGTGTCAAATCAGGGGAATCAGCCCCAGCATTTT.

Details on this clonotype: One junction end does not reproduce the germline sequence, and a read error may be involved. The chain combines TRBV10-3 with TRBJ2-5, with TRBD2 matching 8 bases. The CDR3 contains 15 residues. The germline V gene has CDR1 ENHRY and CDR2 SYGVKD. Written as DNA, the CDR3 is TGTGTCATCAGTGCGAAGGGACTAGTCCAAGAGACCCAGTACTTC. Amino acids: CVISAKGLVQETQYF.

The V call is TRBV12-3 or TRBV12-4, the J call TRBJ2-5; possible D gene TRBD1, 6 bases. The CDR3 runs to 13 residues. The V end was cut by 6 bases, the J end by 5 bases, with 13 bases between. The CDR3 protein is CASRQTGWETQYF. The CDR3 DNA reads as TGTGCCAGCAGGCAGACAGGTTGGGAGACCCAGTACTTC.

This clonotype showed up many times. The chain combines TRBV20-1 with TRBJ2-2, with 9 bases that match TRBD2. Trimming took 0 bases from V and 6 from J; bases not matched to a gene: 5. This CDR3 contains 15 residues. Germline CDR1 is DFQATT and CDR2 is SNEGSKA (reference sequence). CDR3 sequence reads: CSARDGLARAGELFF. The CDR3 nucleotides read TGCAGTGCTAGAGATGGACTAGCGAGAGCCGGGGAGCTGTTTTTT.

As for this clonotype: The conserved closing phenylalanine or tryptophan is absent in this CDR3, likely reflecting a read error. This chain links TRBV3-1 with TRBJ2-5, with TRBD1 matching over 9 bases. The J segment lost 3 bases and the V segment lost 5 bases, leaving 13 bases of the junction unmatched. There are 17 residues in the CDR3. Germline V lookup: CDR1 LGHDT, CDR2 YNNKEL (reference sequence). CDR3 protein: CASSSPLGTGPKETQYV. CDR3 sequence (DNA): TGTGCCAGCAGCTCCCCCTTGGGGACAGGGCCCAAAGAGACCCAGTACGTC.

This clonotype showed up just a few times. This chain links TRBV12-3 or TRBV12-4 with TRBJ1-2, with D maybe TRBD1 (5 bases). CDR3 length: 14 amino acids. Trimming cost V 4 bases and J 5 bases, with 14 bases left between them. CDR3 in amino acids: CASSSQQGRYGYTF. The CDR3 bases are TGTGCCAGCAGTTCCCAGCAGGGTCGGTATGGCTACACCTTC.

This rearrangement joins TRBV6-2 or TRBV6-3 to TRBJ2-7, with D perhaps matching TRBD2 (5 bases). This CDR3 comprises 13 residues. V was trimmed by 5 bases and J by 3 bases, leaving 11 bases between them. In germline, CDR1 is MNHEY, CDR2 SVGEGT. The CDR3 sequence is CASSVGRLYEQYF. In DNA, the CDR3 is TGTGCCAGCAGTGTGGGGAGACTCTACGAGCAGTACTTC.

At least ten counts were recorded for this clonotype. DNA for the CDR3: TGCAGTGCTGGAGGACTAGCGGGACACACAGATACGCAGTATTTT. The encoded protein is CSAGGLAGHTDTQYF. J is TRBJ2-3 and V is TRBV20-1; 12 bases align to TRBD2. Trimming took 5 bases from V and 2 from J; bases not matched to a gene: 5. The germline CDR1 and CDR2 sequences are DFQATT and SNEGSKA (reference sequence). The CDR3 consists of 15 residues.

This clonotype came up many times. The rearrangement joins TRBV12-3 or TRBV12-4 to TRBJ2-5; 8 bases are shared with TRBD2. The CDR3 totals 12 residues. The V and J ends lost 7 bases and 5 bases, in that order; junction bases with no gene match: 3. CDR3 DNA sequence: TGTGCCAGCACATCTAGCGGGGAGACCCAGTACTTC. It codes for CASTSSGETQYF.

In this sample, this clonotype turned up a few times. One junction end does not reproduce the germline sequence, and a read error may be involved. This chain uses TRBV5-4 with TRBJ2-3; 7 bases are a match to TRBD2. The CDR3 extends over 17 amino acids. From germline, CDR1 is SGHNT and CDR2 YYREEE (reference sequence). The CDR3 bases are TGTGCCAGAAGCTTGGGGGATAGCGGGCCCGCCACAGATACGCAGTATTTT. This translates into CARSLGDSGPATDTQYF.

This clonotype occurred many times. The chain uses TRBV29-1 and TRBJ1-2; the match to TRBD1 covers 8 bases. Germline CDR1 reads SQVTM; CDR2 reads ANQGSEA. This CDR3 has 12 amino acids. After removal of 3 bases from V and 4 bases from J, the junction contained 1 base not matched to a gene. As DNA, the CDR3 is TGCAGCGTTGAGACAGGGGCCTATGGCTACACCTTC. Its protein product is CSVETGAYGYTF. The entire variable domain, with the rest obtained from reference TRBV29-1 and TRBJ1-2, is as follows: SAVISQKPSRDICQRGTSLTIQCQVDSQVTMMFWYRQQPGQSLTLIATANQGSEATYESGFVIDKFPISRPNLTFSTLTVSNMSPEDSSIYLCSVETGAYGYTFGSGTRLTVV.